This T cell receptor (beta chain) was documented in a study of shared clonotypes between healthy human individuals (dated by TCRdb to 2018 to 2021). Turning to the overall study: A few men and a couple of women, aged 18 to 49 years, made up the cohort. Per donor, three plates each were used for CD4 naive and CD4 memory, two for CD8 naive, and one for CD8 memory. To estimate repertoire size and how much clonotype sharing occurs between individuals, the study deeply sequenced the blood TCR repertoires of 5 or 6 healthy adults. To increase sequencing depth and limit assay-specific biases, different laboratories used diverse techniques to prepare libraries and sequence TCR repertoires. Between about 0.85 and 10 billion PBMCs per donor were obtained by leukapheresis.

As for this clone: Its specific antigen is unknown. No much larger clone exists at a distance of one base, and base qualities are not known.

Using the deep immunoSEQ assay, TCR CDR3 regions were amplified from genomic DNA by multiplex PCR. Genomic DNA extracted from each cell subset was distributed evenly over all wells of several immunoSEQ 96-well plates, and each plate served as one replicate. For sorted subsets, roughly 200 ng of genomic DNA, equivalent to around 30,000 T cell genomes, went into each replicate PCR. The purified libraries were quantified using a Qubit 3.0 fluorometer, sized with a Bioanalyzer 2100, and then quantified again using the KAPA Library Quantification kit. Every immunoSEQ 96-well plate was sequenced on a separate single-read 150-cycle Illumina NextSeq 550 flow cell. The authors' pipeline ran thus. The immunoSEQ output contained only junctional sequences without quality scores, so filtering could not match that applied to full-length reads. To assign V/J genes and CDR3, sequences were annotated using PyIR, a Python wrapper for IgBLAST v1.9, with IMGT germline references. Reads were filtered out if the reads had weak V/J assignments (E-value above 1e-6), no CDR3, stop codons, out-of-frame junctions, or ambiguous translated residues. V3J clonotypes were defined as sequences sharing the same inferred V gene, J gene, and CDR3 amino acid sequence. To compute the percentage overlap between repertoires, the number of shared unique clonotypes was divided by the size of the smaller repertoire. RTK rarefaction, the Chao1 estimator, and Recon v2.1 estimates of unobserved clonotypes were used to assess repertoire richness. For all TCRbeta clonotypes obtained by the gDNA method from a few donors, generation probabilities were computed with OLGA. The source is immuneACCESS, and TCRdb retained only in-frame sequences with V and J called. Part of the clones is not carried over; for the studies checked, unresolved V genes explain less than half of this, and the remainder is unexplained. D and trimming come from the DNA, and the V and J calls and clone size come from that table. The sample records 550,000 to 800,000 clones, around 72% of which are singletons. The biggest ten clones account for 1.5% to 2% of the sample.

Broad study findings and their caveats: Based on pairwise subsampling, the degree of clonotype sharing among donors was expected to be affected by sequencing depth. Because the study included only a small number of donors, the genetic and exposure-history diversity represented was limited. Sampling was limited to blood, and TCR repertoires in tissue likely differ from TCR repertoires in blood. Naive subsets generally had larger estimated clonotype richness than memory subsets. Sharing across several donors was observed for approximately 5% of naive CD4, over 3% of naive CD8, 2% to 2.5% of memory CD4, and 0.4% of memory CD8 clonotypes. Incomplete sequencing was indicated by rarefaction of sorted-subset datasets, despite the large sequencing depth. Compared with non-shared clonotypes, clonotypes shared by all four sorted-subset donors had higher generation probabilities.

The donors were healthy, HIV-negative adults who had no recently reported acute infections or vaccinations. All donors were Caucasian adults living in Nashville, Tennessee, USA. CD4+ T cells were enriched by magnetic negative selection, after which naive cells were positively selected on CD45RA and the negative fraction was taken as the memory subset. Blood was collected by leukapheresis, and PBMCs were isolated by Ficoll-Histopaque density gradient centrifugation and then cryopreserved in liquid nitrogen vapor phase. Analytical flow cytometry was used to check the purity and quantity of every magnetically sorted T cell population. Each sorted fraction had its genomic DNA isolated and then quantified by UV absorbance on a Nanodrop 2000c. V drops 1 base and J drops 6 bases, leaving 13 bases in between. Spanning cysteine to phenylalanine, the CDR3 consists of 15 amino acids. Only the CDR3 portion is preserved as DNA: 45 bases, with reading frame beginning at the first base. According to the germline V gene (reference sequence), CDR1 reads SEHNR and CDR2 reads FQNEAQ.

In this chain, TRBV7-9 is recombined with TRBJ2-1; the D call is tentative, TRBD1 or TRBD2, as each matches 5 bases. The receptor's source is a woman younger than 45 in good health. The sequenced material came from memory CD4+ T cells sorted from blood. Explained via the paper, the cell subset or site label denotes: CD45RA-negative fraction. At the DNA level, the sequence is TGTGCCAGCAGCTTAGGAGCGGTCAGGGTCAATGAGCAGTTCTTC. It encodes CASSLGAVRVNEQFF.